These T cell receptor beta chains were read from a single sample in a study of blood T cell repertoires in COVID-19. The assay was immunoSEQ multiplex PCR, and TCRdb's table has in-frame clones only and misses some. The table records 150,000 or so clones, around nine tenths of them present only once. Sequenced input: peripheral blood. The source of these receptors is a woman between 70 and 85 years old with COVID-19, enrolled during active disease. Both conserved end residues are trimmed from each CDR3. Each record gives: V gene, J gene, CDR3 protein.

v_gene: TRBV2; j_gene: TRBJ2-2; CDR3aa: ASSEAHEAGELF
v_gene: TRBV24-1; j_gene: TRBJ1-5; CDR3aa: ATKGPPGQGDQPQH
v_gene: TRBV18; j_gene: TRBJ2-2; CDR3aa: ASSPTSGGDTGELF
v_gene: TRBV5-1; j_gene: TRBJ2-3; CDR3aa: ASSSITSGGTDTQY
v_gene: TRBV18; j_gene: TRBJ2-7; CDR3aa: ASSSYTGSGEQY
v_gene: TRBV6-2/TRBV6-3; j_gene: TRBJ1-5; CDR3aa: ASSYVGHISNQPQH
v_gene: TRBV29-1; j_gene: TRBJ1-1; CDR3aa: SVGDRTAQAF
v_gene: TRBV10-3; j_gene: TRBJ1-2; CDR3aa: AISESAEDGYT
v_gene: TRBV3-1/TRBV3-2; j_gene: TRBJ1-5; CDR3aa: ASSPQGMGEPQH
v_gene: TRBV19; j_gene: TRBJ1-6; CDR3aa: ASSMGGGAINSPLH
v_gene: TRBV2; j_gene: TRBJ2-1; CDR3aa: ASSENYNEQF
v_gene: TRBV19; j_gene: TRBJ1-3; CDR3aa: ASSMVRGATGNTIY
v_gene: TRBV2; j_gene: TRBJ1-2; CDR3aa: AIQGSYGYT
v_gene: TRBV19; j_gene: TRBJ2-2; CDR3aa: ASHPRTSGGGGELF
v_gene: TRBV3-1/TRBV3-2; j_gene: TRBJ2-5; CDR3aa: ASSHSPGLAGGAQY
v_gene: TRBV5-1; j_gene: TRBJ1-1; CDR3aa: ASSLDGLGGATNTEAF
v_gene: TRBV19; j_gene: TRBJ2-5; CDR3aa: ASASGGADETQY
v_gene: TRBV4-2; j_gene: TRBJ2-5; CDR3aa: ASSQGSGGAGETQY
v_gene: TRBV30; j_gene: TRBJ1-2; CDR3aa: AWSKGGSGGYT
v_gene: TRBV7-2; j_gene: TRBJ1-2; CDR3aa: ASSLATGGRGYT